This TCR beta chain was captured by sequencing in a study of blood T cell repertoires in COVID-19. The overall study: Italy, Spain and the United States were the sources of the convalescent and acute COVID-19 samples. T cells, B-cell-depleted T cells, or PBMCs provided the cDNA or gDNA that served as material.

In the original workflow: Quantification of nucleated cells was approximated via reference gene primer amplification. Some clones are missing from TCRdb's copy, which holds only in-frame ones; the method was immunoSEQ multiplex PCR. That table is the source of V, J and clone size, and D and trimming were worked out from the DNA. The table lists approximately 280,000 clones, 70% to 90% of them singletons. Trimming removed 5 bases from V and 0 bases from J, with 11 bases in between. CDR1 and CDR2 from the germline V gene are LNHDA and SQIVND (reference sequence). The CDR3 spans 14 residues. The receptor was isolated from a woman between 55 and 75 years old with acute or convalescent COVID-19. This rearrangement joins TRBV19 to TRBJ2-7; a possible D gene is TRBD1 (6 bases). The specimen sequenced was peripheral blood. CDR3 residues: CASSHRDGSYEQYF. CDR3 in DNA: TGTGCCAGTAGTCACAGGGACGGCTCCTACGAGCAGTACTTC.